The sequence of this T cell receptor (beta chain) was determined in a study of blood T cells in healthy people across ages (dated by TCRdb to about 2015). For context, the study as a whole: In model experiments, template switching captured about one uniquely barcoded TCR beta cDNA molecule for every two T cells. Using deep sequencing normalized with unique cDNA molecular identifiers, the study measured how TCR beta repertoire diversity changes with age. Four age groups were formed from the donors: young (average approximately 16 years), middle-aged (approximately 40), aged (roughly 56) and long-lived (around 80). To avoid experimental bias, donors of different ages were spread randomly across the sequencing lanes. Using the same blood draw, the study looked at two additional independent replicas of 1 million unique cDNA reads for two donors, one aged 18 to 30 and the other aged 80 or older. Overall study results and their limits: The CMV infection status of donors was not known, potentially confounding age-related changes in expanded clonotypes. Estimates of total diversity from one million sequenced T cells were regarded as lower bounds and underestimates. Conclusive comparison of naive and antigen-experienced compartments was prevented by the profiling of bulk unsorted PBMCs. Compared with the aged group, more naive CD4+ T cells, fewer expanded clones and increased TCR diversity were shown by the long-lived group, suggesting age selection. A strong correlation was found between observed TCR beta diversity and the percentage of naive T cells measured by flow cytometry. Observed TCR beta diversity per million T cells fell roughly linearly with age, and a significant reduction was already apparent by age approximately 41.

The method behind the library was 5' RACE. The second PCR ran for about 6 to 11 cycles and used a J-beta primer mix along with a sample-barcoded 5' primer. A unique molecular identifier was introduced onto each TCR beta cDNA molecule by a template-switch 5' adaptor carrying 12 random nucleotides. At least 2.5 million CDR3-containing paired-end reads were obtained from each sample. The Mint cDNA synthesis kit, primed by a TRBC-specific oligonucleotide, was used to synthesize first-strand cDNA from all RNA. Following uracil-DNA glycosylase treatment, all cDNA underwent a first 18-cycle PCR with the universal primers M1SS and BC2_uni_R. In the source study's methods: Normalization of each sample was performed by random selection of 1 million high-quality reads, each carrying a distinct molecular identifier. Reads sharing molecular identifiers were discarded rather than binned into consensus sequences. CDR3 identification, clonotype clustering and error correction used MiTCR with a Q25 quality threshold and the strictest error-elimination algorithm. A nonparametric unseen species model with Euler transformation was used to estimate a lower bound on total TCR beta diversity. In-frame beta chains were kept once TCRdb had trimmed the public reads at Q25 with fastp and called clones with MiXCR. Duplicate CDR3 protein sequences are folded into a single record with the most common DNA and genes. The authors' filters were not applied to this entry. This sample has roughly 1.9 million distinct CDR3 sequences in its table, and about two fifths of those were observed once. Of the sample, roughly 23% falls within the top ten clones.

Trimming removed 6 bases from V and 1 base from J, leaving 9 bases between the germline ends. Sequences MNHNS (CDR1) and SASEGT (CDR2) are obtained from the germline V gene. Including the terminal cysteine and phenylalanine, the CDR3 comprises 13 residues. Only the CDR3 DNA is retained, 39 bases long and in frame from the first base. Donors were 30 to 45 systemically healthy Caucasian individuals from Russia aged roughly 6 to 90 years. Ten milliliters of peripheral blood were drawn from each donor into EDTA-treated Vacutainer tubes. Ficoll-Paque density-gradient centrifugation was used to isolate PBMCs, with at least 6.5 million per sample. Trizol reagent was used to extract total RNA from PBMCs, with at least 6 micrograms per sample. For every donor, an aliquot of PBMCs went through flow cytometry to measure the percentages of naive CD45RAhigh/CD27high T cells. This clonotype turned up a few times. The antigen this receptor binds is unknown. Within one base of it there is no much larger clone, and no base qualities were kept.

The sequence joins TRBV6-1 to TRBJ1-1, with the identity of the D gene unclear. The sequencing sample was made of blood. The receptor comes from a human donor in good health. The DNA sequence reads TGTGCCAGCAGATTGCACTCGAACACTGAAGCTTTCTTT. The encoded protein is CASRLHSNTEAFF.